This T cell receptor beta chain was found in a study of shared clonotypes between healthy human individuals. As for the study in general: A couple of female and three male donors aged 18 to 49 were enrolled. Each donor had three CD4 naive, three CD4 memory, two CD8 naive and one CD8 memory plate.

J was trimmed by 5 bases and V by 0 bases; bases with no gene match: 2. CDR1 SGHTS and CDR2 YDEGEE come from the germline V gene. The CDR3 is 16 amino acids. General study results and limits: With several donors compared, 4.5% to 6.5% of naive CD4 clonotypes were shared.

Assay used: immunoSEQ multiplex PCR; TCRdb lists only in-frame clones, some missing. The sample has roughly 1,100,000 clones; around 74% are singletons. Naive CD4+ cells were CD45RA-selected; the remaining cells were memory. Worth noting for this clone: Antigen specificity is unknown.

The origin of this receptor is a young man in good health. Sequencing input: memory CD4+ T cells sorted from blood. Subset denoted: CD45RA-negative fraction. This rearrangement joins TRBV5-8 to TRBJ2-2; 12 bases line up with TRBD2. The CDR3 here is CASSLELAGGTGELFF. The CDR3 DNA sequence: TGTGCCAGCAGCTTGGAGCTAGCGGGAGGGACCGGGGAGCTGTTTTTT.